Ten or more counts support the clone carrying this T cell receptor (beta chain). As yet, its antigen is unknown. The sample belongs to a study of T-cell reconstitution after alpha-beta-depleted transplantation in children. The study's findings and limits: Expanded clones from the graft, numbering several hundred, reportedly supplied alpha-beta T cells about two months after transplant. A year post-transplant, T-cell counts and diversity derived mostly from newly produced T cells. Several patients had high TCRbeta diversity at day 60; it came from surviving recipient T cells and thymic progenitors.

The TCRbeta library incorporated unique molecular identifiers. MiXCR, applied by TCRdb to the PCR reads, yields one record per CDR3 protein. The table includes 200,000 to 250,000 distinct CDR3 sequences, roughly a tenth detected once. Germline V lookup: CDR1 LGHDT, CDR2 YNNKEL (reference sequence). V was clipped by 1 base and J by 15 bases; unmatched bases: 6. This CDR3 has 12 amino acids. The chain recombines TRBV3-1 with TRBJ2-1; 7 nucleotides agree with TRBD2. This receptor was taken from a child under two years old with acute myeloid leukemia, due to receive a stem cell transplant. The material sequenced was PBMCs, taken before TCRalphabeta/CD19-depleted stem cell transplant. The CDR3 region has the DNA TGTGCCAGCAGCCAAGGAAGGACTAGTAGGTTCTTC. Residues: CASSQGRTSRFF.